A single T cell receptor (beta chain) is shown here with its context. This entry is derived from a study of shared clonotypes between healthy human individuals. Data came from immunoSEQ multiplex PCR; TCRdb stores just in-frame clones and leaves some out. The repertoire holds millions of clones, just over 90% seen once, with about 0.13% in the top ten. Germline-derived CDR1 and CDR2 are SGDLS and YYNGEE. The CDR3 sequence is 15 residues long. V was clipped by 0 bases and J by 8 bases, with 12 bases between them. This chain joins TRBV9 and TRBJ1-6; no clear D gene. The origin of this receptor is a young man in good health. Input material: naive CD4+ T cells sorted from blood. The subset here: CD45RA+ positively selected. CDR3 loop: CASSVGTAEYSPLHF. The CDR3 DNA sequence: TGTGCCAGCAGCGTAGGGACCGCTGAGTATTCACCCCTCCACTTT. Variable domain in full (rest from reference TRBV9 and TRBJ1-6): DSGVTQTPKHLITATGQRVTLRCSPRSGDLSVYWYQQSLDQGLQFLIQYYNGEERAKGNILERFSAQQFPDLHSELNLSSLELGDSALYFCASSVGTAEYSPLHFGNGTRLTVT.